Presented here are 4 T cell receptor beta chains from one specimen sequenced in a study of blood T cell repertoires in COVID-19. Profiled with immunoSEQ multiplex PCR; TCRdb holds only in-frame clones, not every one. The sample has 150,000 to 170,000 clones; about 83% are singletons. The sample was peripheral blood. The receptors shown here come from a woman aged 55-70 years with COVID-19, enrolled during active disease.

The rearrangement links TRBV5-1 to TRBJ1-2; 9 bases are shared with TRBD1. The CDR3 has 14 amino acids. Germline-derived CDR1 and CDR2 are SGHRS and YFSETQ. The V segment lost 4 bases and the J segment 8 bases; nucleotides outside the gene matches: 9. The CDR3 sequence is CASSPGQGLEGYTF. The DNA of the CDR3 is TGCGCCAGCAGCCCGGGACAGGGTTTGGAGGGCTACACCTTC.

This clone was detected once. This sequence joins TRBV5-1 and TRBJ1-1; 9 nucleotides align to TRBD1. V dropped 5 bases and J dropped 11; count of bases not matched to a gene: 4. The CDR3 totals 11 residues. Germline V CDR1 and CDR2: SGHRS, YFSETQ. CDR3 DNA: TGCGCCAGCAGAAGACAGGGGGAGGCTTTCTTT. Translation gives CASRRQGEAFF.

The CDR3 spells CASKSSGGGELFF. CDR3 bases: TGTGCCAGCAAATCTAGCGGGGGAGGGGAGCTGTTTTTT. V and J are TRBV2 and TRBJ2-2; 10 bases match TRBD2. The junction had 4 bases not matched to a gene; V was cut back by 7 bases and J by 8 bases. The germline gives CDR1 SNHLY, CDR2 FYNNEI. The CDR3 spans 13 residues.

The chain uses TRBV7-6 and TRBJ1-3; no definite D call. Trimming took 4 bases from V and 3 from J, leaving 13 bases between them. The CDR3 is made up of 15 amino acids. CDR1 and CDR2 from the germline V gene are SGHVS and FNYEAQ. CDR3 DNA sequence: TGTGCCAGCAGCTCCTTCGGAGGAGATGGAAACACCATATATTTT. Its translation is CASSSFGGDGNTIYF.